These T cell receptor beta chains were read from a single sample in a study of control samples from healthy donors and cancer patients. The table came from immunoSEQ multiplex PCR; TCRdb's copy has only in-frame clones and leaves some out. The repertoire holds some 100,000 clones, roughly 93% seen once, with more than 7% in the top ten. The sequenced sample consisted of blood. These receptors came from a man younger than 30 in good health. The CDR3 runs from the conserved cysteine through the conserved F or W. Each record gives: clone size, CDR3 length, D gene, J gene, V gene, CDR3 protein, CDR3 DNA. The D gene is left open where the match is weak. A row's size may be missing; if present it is once, few, many or a size class.

>-|15|-|TRBJ1-2|TRBV23-1
CASSQPPDSNYGYTF
TGCGCCAGCAGTCAACCCCCAGACTCTAACTATGGCTACACCTTC
>-|13|-|TRBJ1-1|TRBV6-2/TRBV6-3
CASSFRINTEAFF
TGTGCCAGCAGTTTCAGGATAAACACTGAAGCTTTCTTT
>-|19|TRBD2|TRBJ2-1|TRBV7-9
CASSLGKAGLSSSYNEQFF
TGTGCCAGCAGCTTGGGGAAAGCGGGACTATCGAGCTCCTACAATGAGCAGTTCTTC
>-|16|-|TRBJ1-4|TRBV4-1
CASSQSRGRRGEKLFF
TGCGCCAGCAGCCAGAGCCGGGGCAGGCGGGGTGAAAAACTGTTTTTT
>-|16|-|TRBJ1-2|TRBV4-3
CASSQDWSGRSYGYTF
TGCGCCAGCAGCCAAGATTGGTCCGGCAGAAGCTATGGCTACACCTTC
>-|16|-|TRBJ1-1|TRBV2
CASSGSRVFRNTEAFF
TGTGCCAGCAGTGGGTCTCGGGTATTCAGGAACACTGAAGCTTTCTTT
>few|13|-|TRBJ1-2|TRBV7-2
CASSLIRRDGYTF
TGTGCCAGCAGCTTAATCCGTCGGGATGGCTACACCTTC
>-|11|-|TRBJ1-2|TRBV25-1
CASSRRLSYTF
TGTGCCAGCAGCCGAAGGTTGAGCTACACCTTC
>-|16|-|TRBJ1-2|TRBV4-1
CASSQALIAANYGYTF
TGCGCCAGCAGCCAAGCGTTAATAGCCGCTAACTATGGCTACACCTTC
>-|16|TRBD2|TRBJ2-2|TRBV9
CASSHIAGGTSGELFF
TGTGCCAGCAGTCATATAGCGGGAGGGACCTCCGGGGAGCTGTTTTTT
>-|16|-|TRBJ1-1|TRBV10-3
CAISESGGVSNTEAFF
TGTGCCATCAGTGAGTCGGGCGGGGTATCGAACACTGAAGCTTTCTTT
>-|15|-|TRBJ2-5|TRBV7-2
CASSLQGTHQETQYF
TGTGCCAGCAGCCTGCAGGGGACCCACCAAGAGACCCAGTACTTC
>-|15|-|TRBJ1-6|TRBV4-3
CASSPEWTSNSPLHF
TGCGCCAGCAGCCCCGAGTGGACATCTAATTCACCCCTCCACTTT
>few|15|-|TRBJ2-1|TRBV10-3
CAISQETTSVYEQFF
TGTGCCATCAGTCAGGAAACGACTAGTGTCTATGAGCAGTTCTTC
>-|14|-|TRBJ1-4|TRBV7-2
CASSVDSGSEKLFF
TGTGCCAGCAGCGTAGACAGTGGGAGCGAAAAACTGTTTTTT
>-|11|-|TRBJ2-1|TRBV30
CAWSVVNEQFF
TGTGCCTGGAGTGTAGTGAATGAGCAGTTCTTC
>-|15|-|TRBJ1-4|TRBV30
CACTTVAGTNEKLFF
TGTGCCTGTACTACAGTGGCGGGAACTAATGAAAAACTGTTTTTT
>-|14|-|TRBJ2-1|TRBV7-9
CASSLRHRVNEQFF
TGTGCCAGCAGCTTACGGCACAGGGTAAATGAGCAGTTCTTC
>-|15|TRBD1|TRBJ2-7|TRBV14
CASSPGTGIPYEQYF
TGTGCCAGCAGCCCGGGGACAGGGATCCCCTACGAGCAGTACTTC
>once|15|-|TRBJ1-2|TRBV7-9
CASIKLGAGDYGYTF
TGTGCCAGCATCAAATTGGGCGCAGGGGACTATGGCTACACCTTC
>-|15|-|TRBJ1-1|TRBV5-1
CASSLATGRNTEAFF
TGCGCCAGCAGCTTGGCCACAGGAAGGAACACTGAAGCTTTCTTT
>-|16|TRBD1|TRBJ1-3|TRBV18
CASSPSGQVSGNTIYF
TGTGCCAGCTCACCATCCGGACAGGTCTCTGGAAACACCATATATTTT
>-|14|-|TRBJ1-1|TRBV10-3
CAISEPGVDTEAFF
TGTGCCATCAGTGAACCAGGGGTGGACACTGAAGCTTTCTTT
>-|17|TRBD1|TRBJ1-5|TRBV19
CASSMDRGLGGNQPQHF
TGTGCCAGTAGTATGGACAGGGGGCTAGGAGGAAATCAGCCCCAGCATTTT
>once|15|TRBD1|TRBJ1-3|TRBV3-1/TRBV3-2
CASSQIQGAGNTIYF
TGTGCCAGCAGCCAAATACAGGGGGCTGGAAACACCATATATTTT
>-|10|-|TRBJ1-1|TRBV27
CASMGTEAFF
TGTGCCAGCATGGGGACTGAAGCTTTCTTT
>-|13|-|TRBJ1-5|TRBV5-8
CAIGRGSNQPQHF
TGTGCCATCGGGAGGGGCAGCAACCAGCCCCAGCATTTT
>-|15|TRBD1|TRBJ1-2|TRBV27
CASRKGQGGTYGYTF
TGTGCCAGCCGGAAGGGACAGGGGGGGACCTATGGCTACACCTTC
>-|13|-|TRBJ2-7|TRBV7-2
CASSLVPGGEQYF
TGTGCCAGCAGCCTGGTACCCGGAGGGGAGCAGTACTTC
>-|16|-|TRBJ1-2|TRBV5-1
CASSLVGGLSNYGYTF
TGCGCCAGCAGCTTGGTGGGGGGTCTGTCAAACTATGGCTACACCTTC
>-|16|TRBD1|TRBJ2-2|TRBV24-1
CATSDPGQGIPGELFF
TGTGCCACCAGTGATCCGGGACAGGGTATTCCCGGGGAGCTGTTTTTT
>few|17|-|TRBJ1-6|TRBV21-1
CASSVAGRRGANSPLHF
TGTGCCAGCAGCGTCGCTGGGCGGCGGGGGGCTAATTCACCCCTCCACTTT
>-|13|TRBD1|TRBJ1-2|TRBV6-5
CASRITGDDGYTF
TGTGCCAGCAGGATAACAGGGGACGATGGCTACACCTTC
>-|13|-|TRBJ1-1|TRBV5-5
CASSFRHYTEAFF
TGTGCCAGCAGCTTTCGGCACTACACTGAAGCTTTCTTT
>-|13|-|TRBJ2-2|TRBV2
CASKDLKHGELFF
TGTGCCAGCAAAGACCTCAAACACGGGGAGCTGTTTTTT
>-|14|TRBD1|TRBJ2-7|TRBV27
CASRRTGGPYEQYF
TGTGCCAGCAGAAGGACAGGGGGACCCTACGAGCAGTACTTC
>-|18|-|TRBJ1-4|TRBV4-3
CASSQTRVDGATNEKLFF
TGCGCCAGCAGCCAAACACGGGTTGACGGTGCAACTAATGAAAAACTGTTTTTT
>once|13|-|TRBJ1-4|TRBV25-1
CASSRDDNEKLFF
TGTGCCAGCAGCAGGGACGACAATGAAAAACTGTTTTTT
>-|16|-|TRBJ2-2|TRBV4-2
CASSQDMELATGELFF
TGTGCCAGCAGCCAAGATATGGAGCTGGCCACCGGGGAGCTGTTTTTT
>-|14|-|TRBJ2-5|TRBV5-4
CASTPGGTQETQYF
TGTGCCAGCACCCCCGGGGGCACCCAAGAGACCCAGTACTTC
>-|15|-|TRBJ1-1|TRBV11-1
CASIPFLGGIVPAFF
TGTGCCAGCATCCCATTTCTAGGGGGGATCGTCCCAGCTTTCTTT
>-|14|-|TRBJ2-7|TRBV10-3
CATSLQAAPYEQYF
TGTGCCACCAGCCTCCAGGCAGCTCCCTACGAGCAGTACTTC
>-|14|-|TRBJ1-4|TRBV7-9
CASSLAHSNEKLFF
TGTGCCAGCAGCTTAGCGCACAGTAATGAAAAACTGTTTTTT
>once|19|TRBD1|TRBJ1-2|TRBV18
CASSPQSGTGGSFHYGYTF
TGTGCCAGCTCCCCACAGAGCGGGACAGGGGGCAGTTTTCACTATGGCTACACCTTC
>-|14|-|TRBJ1-1|TRBV7-9
CASTRIQGNTEAFF
TGTGCCAGCACCCGTATCCAGGGGAACACTGAAGCTTTCTTT
>-|14|-|TRBJ2-1|TRBV6-5
CASSPLRNYNEQFF
TGTGCCAGCAGTCCCCTCAGGAACTACAATGAGCAGTTCTTC
>-|18|TRBD1|TRBJ2-1|TRBV5-1
CASTPNLDRDRGYNEQFF
TGCGCCAGCACCCCTAACCTCGACCGGGACAGGGGGTACAATGAGCAGTTCTTC
>-|13|TRBD1|TRBJ1-5|TRBV4-3
CASSPTGYQPQHF
TGCGCCAGCAGCCCGACAGGGTATCAGCCCCAGCATTTT